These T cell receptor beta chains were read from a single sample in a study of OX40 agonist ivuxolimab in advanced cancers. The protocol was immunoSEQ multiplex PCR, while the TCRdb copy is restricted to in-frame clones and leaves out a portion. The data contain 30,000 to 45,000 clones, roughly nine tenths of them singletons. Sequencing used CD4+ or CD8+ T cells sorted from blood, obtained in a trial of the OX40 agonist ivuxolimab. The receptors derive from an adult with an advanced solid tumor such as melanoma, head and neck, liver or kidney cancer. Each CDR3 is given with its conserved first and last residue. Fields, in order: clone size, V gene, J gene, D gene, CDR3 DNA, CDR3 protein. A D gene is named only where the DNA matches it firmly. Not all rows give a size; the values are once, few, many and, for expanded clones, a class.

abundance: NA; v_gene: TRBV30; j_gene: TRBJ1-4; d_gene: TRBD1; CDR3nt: TGTGCCTGGAGCGGGACAGGGGGAGAGGAAAAACTGTTTTTT; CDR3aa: CAWSGTGGEEKLFF
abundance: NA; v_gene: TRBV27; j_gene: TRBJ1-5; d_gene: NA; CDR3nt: TGTGCCAGCAGTTTAATTCAGAATCAGCCCCAGCATTTT; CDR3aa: CASSLIQNQPQHF
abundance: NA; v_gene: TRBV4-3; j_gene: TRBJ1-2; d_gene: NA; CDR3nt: TGCGCCAGCAGCCAAGCCAGTTCTTATGGCTACACCTTC; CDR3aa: CASSQASSYGYTF
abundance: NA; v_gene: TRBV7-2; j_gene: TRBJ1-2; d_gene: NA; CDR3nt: TGTGCCAGCAGCTCCGACAGTTCTAACTATGGCTACACCTTC; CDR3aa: CASSSDSSNYGYTF
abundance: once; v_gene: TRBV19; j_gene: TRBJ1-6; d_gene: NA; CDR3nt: TGTGCCAGTAGTATATGGGGCACCGGGACACCCCTCCACTTT; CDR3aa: CASSIWGTGTPLHF
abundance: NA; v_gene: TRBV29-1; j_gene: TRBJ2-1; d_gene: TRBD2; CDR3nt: TGCAGCGCCGAACTAGCGGGAAATGAGCAGTTCTTC; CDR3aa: CSAELAGNEQFF
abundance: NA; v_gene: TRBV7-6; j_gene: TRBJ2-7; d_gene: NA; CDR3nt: TGTGCCAGCAGCACCTCGCCCCAGGTCGAGCAGTACTTC; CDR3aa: CASSTSPQVEQYF
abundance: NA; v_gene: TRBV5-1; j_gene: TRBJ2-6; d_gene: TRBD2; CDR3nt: TGCGCCAGCAGCTTGGCCTTTAGCGGGATTGGGGCCAACGTCCTGACTTTC; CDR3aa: CASSLAFSGIGANVLTF
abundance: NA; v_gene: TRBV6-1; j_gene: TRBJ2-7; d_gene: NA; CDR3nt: TGTGCCAGCAGTGAACTGGGAGGGGGCGGTGGTCTTTTACGCGAGCAGTACTTC; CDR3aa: CASSELGGGGGLLREQYF
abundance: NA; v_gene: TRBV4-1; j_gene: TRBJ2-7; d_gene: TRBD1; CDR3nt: TGCGCCAGCAGCGAGGGACAGGGTAACGAGCAGTACTTC; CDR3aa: CASSEGQGNEQYF
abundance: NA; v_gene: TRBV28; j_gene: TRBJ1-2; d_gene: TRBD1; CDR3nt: TGTGCCAGCACTCATTCTGGGACAGGGGACCTCTATGGCTACACCTTC; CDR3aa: CASTHSGTGDLYGYTF
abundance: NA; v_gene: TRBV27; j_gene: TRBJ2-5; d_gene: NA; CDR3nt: TGTGCCAGCCAAAAGTACGGCCCCCAAGAGACCCAGTACTTC; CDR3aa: CASQKYGPQETQYF
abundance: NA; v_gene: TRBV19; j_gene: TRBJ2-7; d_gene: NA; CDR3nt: TGTGCCAGTAGTGCGACAGGCTACGAGCAGTACTTC; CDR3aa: CASSATGYEQYF
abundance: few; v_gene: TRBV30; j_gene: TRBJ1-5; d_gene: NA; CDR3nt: TGTGCCTGGAGTGCCACAGGAGGGAGGGGTCAGCCCCAGCATTTT; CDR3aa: CAWSATGGRGQPQHF
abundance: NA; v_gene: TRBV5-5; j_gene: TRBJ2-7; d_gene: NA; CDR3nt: TGTGCCAGCATCAAAGGCTCGGGACAAGCCTACGAGCAGTACTTC; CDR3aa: CASIKGSGQAYEQYF
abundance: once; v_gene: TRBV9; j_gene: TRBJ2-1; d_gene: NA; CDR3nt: TGTGCCAGCAGCGTAGCCGAAAGCGGATACTCCTACAATGAGCAGTTCTTC; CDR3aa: CASSVAESGYSYNEQFF
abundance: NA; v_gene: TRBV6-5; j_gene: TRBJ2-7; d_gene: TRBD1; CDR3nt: TGTGCCAGCAGTTACCGCCCCCCGGGACAGGGAAGCGAGCAGTACTTC; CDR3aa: CASSYRPPGQGSEQYF
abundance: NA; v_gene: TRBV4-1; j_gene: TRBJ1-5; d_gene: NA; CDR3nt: TGCGCCAGCAGCCCAGACGGACTAGGGAATCAGCCCCAGCATTTT; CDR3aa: CASSPDGLGNQPQHF
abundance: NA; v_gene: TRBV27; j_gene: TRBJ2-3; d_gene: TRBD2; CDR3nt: TGTGCCAGCAGGCCAACTAGCGGGAGGGCCGCAGATACGCAGTATTTT; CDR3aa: CASRPTSGRAADTQYF
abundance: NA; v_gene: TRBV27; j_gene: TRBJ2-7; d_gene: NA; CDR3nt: TGTGCCAGCAGTTTATTACGGGGAGGAGAGCAGTACTTC; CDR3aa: CASSLLRGGEQYF
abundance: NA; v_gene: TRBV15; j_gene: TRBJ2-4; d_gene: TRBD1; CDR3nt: TGTGCCACCAGCATGAGAATAGACAGGGGCCTAGCCAAAAACATTCAGTACTTC; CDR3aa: CATSMRIDRGLAKNIQYF
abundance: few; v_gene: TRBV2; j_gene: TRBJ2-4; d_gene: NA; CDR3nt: TGTGCCAGCAGTGAAGCGGATACAGGCAAAAACATTCAGTACTTC; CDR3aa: CASSEADTGKNIQYF
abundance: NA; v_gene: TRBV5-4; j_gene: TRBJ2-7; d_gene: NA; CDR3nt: TGTGCCAGCAGCTTGGGGAGCGGAGTGAGCTACGAGCAGTACTTC; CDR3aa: CASSLGSGVSYEQYF
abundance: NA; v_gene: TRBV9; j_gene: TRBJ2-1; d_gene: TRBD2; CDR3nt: TGTGCCAGCAGCGTATTGGACGGGGGAGGGGATGAGCAGTTCTTC; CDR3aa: CASSVLDGGGDEQFF
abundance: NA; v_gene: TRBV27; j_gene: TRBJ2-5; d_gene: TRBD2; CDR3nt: TGTGCCAGCAGTTCGGGACTAGCGATCGGAGAGACCCAGTACTTC; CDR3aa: CASSSGLAIGETQYF
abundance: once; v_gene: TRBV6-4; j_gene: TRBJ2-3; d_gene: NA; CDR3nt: TGTGCCAGCAGTGTCCAGGGGCAGACAGATACGCAGTATTTT; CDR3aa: CASSVQGQTDTQYF
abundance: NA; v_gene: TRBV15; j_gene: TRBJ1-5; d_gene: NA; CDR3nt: TGTGCCACCAGCACAGACAGAATCCTGGGGGGAAAGCCCCAGCATTTT; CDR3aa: CATSTDRILGGKPQHF
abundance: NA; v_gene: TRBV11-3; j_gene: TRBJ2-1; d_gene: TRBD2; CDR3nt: TGTGCCAGCAGCAACCGACTAGCGGACAATGAGCAGTTCTTC; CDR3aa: CASSNRLADNEQFF